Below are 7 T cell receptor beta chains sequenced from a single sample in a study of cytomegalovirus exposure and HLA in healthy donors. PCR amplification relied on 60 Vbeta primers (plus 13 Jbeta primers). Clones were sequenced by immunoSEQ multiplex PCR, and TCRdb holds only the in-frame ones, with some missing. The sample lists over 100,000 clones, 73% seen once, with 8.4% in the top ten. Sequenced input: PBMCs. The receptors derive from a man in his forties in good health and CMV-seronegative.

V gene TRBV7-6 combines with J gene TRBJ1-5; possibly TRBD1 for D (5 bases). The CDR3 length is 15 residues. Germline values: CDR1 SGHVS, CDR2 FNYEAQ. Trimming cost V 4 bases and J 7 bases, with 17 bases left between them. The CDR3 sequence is CASSSQEGVGQPQHF. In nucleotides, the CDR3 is TGTGCCAGCAGCTCCCAGGAAGGGGTAGGGCAGCCCCAGCATTTT.

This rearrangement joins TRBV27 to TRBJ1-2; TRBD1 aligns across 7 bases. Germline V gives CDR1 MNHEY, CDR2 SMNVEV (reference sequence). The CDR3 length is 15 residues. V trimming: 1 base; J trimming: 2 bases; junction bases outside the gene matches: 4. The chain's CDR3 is CASSLFGRGNYGYTF. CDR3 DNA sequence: TGTGCCAGCAGTTTATTCGGCAGGGGGAACTATGGCTACACCTTC.

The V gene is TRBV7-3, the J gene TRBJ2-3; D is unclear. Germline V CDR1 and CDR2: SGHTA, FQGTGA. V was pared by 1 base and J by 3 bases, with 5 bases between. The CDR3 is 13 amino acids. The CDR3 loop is CASSLMSTDTQYF. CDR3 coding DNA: TGTGCCAGCAGCTTAATGTCGACAGATACGCAGTATTTT.

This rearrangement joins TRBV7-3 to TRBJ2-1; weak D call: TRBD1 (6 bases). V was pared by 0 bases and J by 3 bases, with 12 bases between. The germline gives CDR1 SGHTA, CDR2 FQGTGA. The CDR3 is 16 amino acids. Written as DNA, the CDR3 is TGTGCCAGCAGCTTAACGGGGGCTGGGGTCTACAATGAGCAGTTCTTC. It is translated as CASSLTGAGVYNEQFF.

The CDR3 loop is CASSTTENTEAFF. The DNA of the CDR3 is TGTGCCAGTAGTACGACAGAGAACACTGAAGCTTTCTTT. The rearrangement links TRBV19 to TRBJ1-1, with D possibly being TRBD1 (5 bases). The V gene's germline CDR1 is LNHDA and CDR2 SQIVND (reference sequence). V dropped 4 bases and J dropped 1 base, with 7 bases sitting between them. The length of the CDR3 is 13 residues.

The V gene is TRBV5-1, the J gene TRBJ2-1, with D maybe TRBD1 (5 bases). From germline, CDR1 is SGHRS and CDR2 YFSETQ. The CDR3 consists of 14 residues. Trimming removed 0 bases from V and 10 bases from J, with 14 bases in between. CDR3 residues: CASSLAGSVGEQFF. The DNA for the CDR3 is TGCGCCAGCAGCTTGGCAGGGTCCGTCGGAGAGCAGTTCTTC.

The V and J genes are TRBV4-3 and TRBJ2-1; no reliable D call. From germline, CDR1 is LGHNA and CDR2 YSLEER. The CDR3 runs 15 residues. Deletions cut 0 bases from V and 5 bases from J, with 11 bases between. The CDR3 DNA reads TGCGCCAGCAGCCAAGACGCTGGCCCAAACAATGAGCAGTTCTTC. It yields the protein CASSQDAGPNNEQFF.